The present entry profiles one TCR beta chain with its context. No cognate antigen has been identified for it. No much larger clonotype is one base removed from it; base qualities were not supplied. The library was made by PCR. The data were produced on an Illumina HiSeq 2500. TCR libraries were prepared with molecular barcoding, using unique molecular identifiers to normalize TCRbeta repertoire quantification. TCRdb trimmed the raw reads at Q25, called clones with MiXCR and kept productive beta chains. Duplicate CDR3 protein sequences are folded into a single record with the most common DNA and genes. Here the sample has 530,000 or so distinct CDR3 sequences; 27% occur a single time. About 35% of the sample rests with the top ten. The data are from a study of T-cell reconstitution after alpha-beta-depleted transplantation in children (dated by TCRdb to the mid-2010s). At the level of the whole study: The study quantitatively tracked T-cell immune reconstitution after TCRalphabeta/CD19-depleted allogeneic hematopoietic cell transplantation in children using TCR repertoire profiling. Study-wide conclusions, independent of this receptor: In some patients, high TCRbeta diversity at day 60 was attributed to recipient T cells and intrathymic progenitors that had survived conditioning. About two months after transplant, the apparently early recovery of alphabetaT-cell counts reportedly depended on just several hundred clones that had expanded rapidly and came from non-depleted graft cells. Over the following months the frequencies of hyperexpanded clones went down, and after one year T-cell counts and TCRbeta diversity were mostly credited to newly produced T cells.

Read against the paper, the sample's treatment or condition label means: allogeneic hematopoietic cell transplantation with graft depleted of TCRalphabeta T cells and CD19 B cells. The children who served as transplant recipients had been given grafts of TCRalphabeta/CD19-depleted allogeneic hematopoietic cells. The sample in question was PBMCs, obtained before TCRalphabeta/CD19-depleted stem cell transplant. This receptor was obtained from a boy younger than two with Wiskott-Aldrich syndrome, due to receive a stem cell transplant.

The nucleotides are TGTGCCAGCAGCAAATCCAGCGGGAGGGCCTACTACACAGATACGCAGTATTTT. Its protein product is CASSKSSGRAYYTDTQYF. This sequence uses TRBV21-1 and TRBJ2-3; no DNA check was done on the table's D call, TRBD2. TRBV21-1 is a listed pseudogene. The CDR3 sequence holds 18 residues, the cysteine and phenylalanine included. CDR3 DNA is the only sequence kept; it has 54 bases, read in frame from the first base.